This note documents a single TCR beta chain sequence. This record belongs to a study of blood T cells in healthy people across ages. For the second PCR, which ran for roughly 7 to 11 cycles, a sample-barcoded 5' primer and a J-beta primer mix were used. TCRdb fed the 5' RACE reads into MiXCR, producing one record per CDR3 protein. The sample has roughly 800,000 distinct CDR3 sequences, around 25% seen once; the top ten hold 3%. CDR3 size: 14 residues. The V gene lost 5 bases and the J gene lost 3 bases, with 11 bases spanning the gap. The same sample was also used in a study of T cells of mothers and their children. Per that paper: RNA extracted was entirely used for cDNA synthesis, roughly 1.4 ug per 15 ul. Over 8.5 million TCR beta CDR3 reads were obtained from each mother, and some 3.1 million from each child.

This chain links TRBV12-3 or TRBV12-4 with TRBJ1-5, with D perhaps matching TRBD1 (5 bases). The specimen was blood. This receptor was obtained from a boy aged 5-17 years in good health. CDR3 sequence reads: CASSSGAPNQPQHF. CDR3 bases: TGTGCCAGCAGTAGCGGGGCGCCCAATCAGCCCCAGCATTTT.